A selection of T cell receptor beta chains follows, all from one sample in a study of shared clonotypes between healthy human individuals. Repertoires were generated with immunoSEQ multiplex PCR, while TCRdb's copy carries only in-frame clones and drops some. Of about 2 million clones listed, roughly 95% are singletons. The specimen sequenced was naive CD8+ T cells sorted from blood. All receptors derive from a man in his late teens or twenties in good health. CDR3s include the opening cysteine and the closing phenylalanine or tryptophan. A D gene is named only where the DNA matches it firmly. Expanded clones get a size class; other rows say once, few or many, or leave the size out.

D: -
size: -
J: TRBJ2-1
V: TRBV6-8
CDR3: CASSHQGPYNEQFF
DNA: TGTGCCAGCAGCCACCAGGGGCCATACAATGAGCAGTTCTTC

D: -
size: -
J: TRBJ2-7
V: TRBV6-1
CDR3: CASGPYGGSYEQYF
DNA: TGTGCCAGCGGCCCTTACGGCGGGTCCTACGAGCAGTACTTC

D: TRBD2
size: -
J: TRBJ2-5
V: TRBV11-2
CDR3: CASSFLAGEQETQYF
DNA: TGTGCCAGCAGCTTTCTAGCGGGGGAGCAAGAGACCCAGTACTTC

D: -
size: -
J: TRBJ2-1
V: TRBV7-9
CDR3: CASSLDTYNEQFF
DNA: TGTGCCAGCAGCTTAGATACCTACAATGAGCAGTTCTTC

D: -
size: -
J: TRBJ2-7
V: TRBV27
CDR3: CASSFNRAHEQYF
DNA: TGTGCCAGCAGTTTTAATAGGGCCCACGAGCAGTACTTC

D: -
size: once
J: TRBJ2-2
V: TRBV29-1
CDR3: CSGETENTGELFF
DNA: TGCAGCGGTGAGACCGAGAACACCGGGGAGCTGTTTTTT

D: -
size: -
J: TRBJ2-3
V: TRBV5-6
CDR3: CASSLQGPSTDTQYF
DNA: TGTGCCAGCAGCCTGCAGGGGCCGAGCACAGATACGCAGTATTTT

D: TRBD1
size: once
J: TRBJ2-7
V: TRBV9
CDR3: CASSLSGTGGGEQYF
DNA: TGTGCCAGCAGCCTATCCGGGACAGGGGGAGGCGAGCAGTACTTC

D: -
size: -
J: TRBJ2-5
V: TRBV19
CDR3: CASSIDRDQETQYF
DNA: TGTGCCAGTAGTATAGACAGGGACCAAGAGACCCAGTACTTC

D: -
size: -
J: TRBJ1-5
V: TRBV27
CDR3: CASSLFPASFSDQPQHF
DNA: TGTGCCAGCAGTTTATTCCCCGCGAGCTTCTCCGATCAGCCCCAGCATTTT

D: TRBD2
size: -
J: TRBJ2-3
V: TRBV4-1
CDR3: CASSQENPGLGTDTQYF
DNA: TGCGCCAGCAGCCAAGAAAACCCGGGACTAGGAACAGATACGCAGTATTTT

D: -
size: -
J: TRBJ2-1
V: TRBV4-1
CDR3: CASTDLGSYNEQFF
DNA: TGCGCCAGCACAGATTTAGGGAGCTACAATGAGCAGTTCTTC

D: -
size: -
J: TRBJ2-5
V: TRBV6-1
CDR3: CASTGESETQYF
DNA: TGTGCCAGCACGGGGGAGTCGGAGACCCAGTACTTC

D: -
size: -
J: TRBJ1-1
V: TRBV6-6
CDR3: CASSYEGGPEAFF
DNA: TGTGCCAGCAGTTACGAGGGGGGCCCTGAAGCTTTCTTT

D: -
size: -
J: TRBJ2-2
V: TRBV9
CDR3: CASSDPTRNTGELFF
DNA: TGTGCCAGCAGTGACCCCACTAGGAACACCGGGGAGCTGTTTTTT

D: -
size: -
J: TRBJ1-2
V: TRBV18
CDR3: CASSEKDGFANYGYTF
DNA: TGTGCCAGCTCCGAGAAGGACGGATTCGCTAACTATGGCTACACCTTC

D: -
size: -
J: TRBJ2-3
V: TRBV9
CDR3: CASSTIQGGLTDTQYF
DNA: TGTGCCAGCAGCACCATTCAGGGGGGCTTAACAGATACGCAGTATTTT

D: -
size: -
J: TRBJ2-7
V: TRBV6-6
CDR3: CASSYATTDTSPEQYF
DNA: TGTGCCAGCAGTTACGCGACCACTGACACGTCGCCCGAGCAGTACTTC

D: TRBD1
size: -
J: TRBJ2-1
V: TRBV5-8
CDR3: CASSRDSYNEQFF
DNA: TGTGCCAGCAGCAGGGACAGCTACAATGAGCAGTTCTTC

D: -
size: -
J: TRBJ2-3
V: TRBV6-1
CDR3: CASTTTGWDTQYF
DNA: TGTGCCAGCACTACAACAGGGTGGGATACGCAGTATTTT

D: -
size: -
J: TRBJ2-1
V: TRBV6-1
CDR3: CASSGRWGVNNEQFF
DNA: TGTGCCAGCAGTGGAAGATGGGGGGTAAACAATGAGCAGTTCTTC

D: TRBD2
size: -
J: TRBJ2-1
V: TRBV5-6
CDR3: CASSSPGLGFHNEQFF
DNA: TGTGCCAGCAGCTCTCCGGGACTAGGGTTTCACAATGAGCAGTTCTTC

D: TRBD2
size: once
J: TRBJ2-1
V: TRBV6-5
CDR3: CASSKSGDNEQFF
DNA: TGTGCCAGCAGTAAAAGCGGGGACAATGAGCAGTTCTTC

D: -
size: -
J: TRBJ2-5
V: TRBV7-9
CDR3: CASSLGLGETQYF
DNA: TGTGCCAGCAGCTTAGGACTTGGGGAGACCCAGTACTTC

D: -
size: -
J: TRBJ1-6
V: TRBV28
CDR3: CASSLGGRSPLHF
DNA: TGTGCCAGCAGTTTAGGGGGCAGGTCGCCCCTCCACTTT

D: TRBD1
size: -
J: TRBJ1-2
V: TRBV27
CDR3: CASSWVGQGLSGYTF
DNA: TGTGCCAGCAGTTGGGTGGGACAGGGCTTGTCTGGCTACACCTTC

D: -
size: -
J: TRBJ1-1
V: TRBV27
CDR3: CASSWTTRWTEAFF
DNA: TGTGCCAGCAGTTGGACAACTCGGTGGACTGAAGCTTTCTTT

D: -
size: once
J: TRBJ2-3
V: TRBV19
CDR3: CASSILAGSDTQYF
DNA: TGTGCCAGTAGTATCCTGGCAGGGTCGGATACGCAGTATTTT

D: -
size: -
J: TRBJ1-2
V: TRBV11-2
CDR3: CASSPDYSEGHGYTF
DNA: TGTGCCAGCAGTCCCGACTACAGCGAGGGACATGGCTACACCTTC

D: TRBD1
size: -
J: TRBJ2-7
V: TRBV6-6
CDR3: CASSLGTGGNYEQYF
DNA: TGTGCCAGCAGTCTCGGGACAGGGGGGAACTACGAGCAGTACTTC

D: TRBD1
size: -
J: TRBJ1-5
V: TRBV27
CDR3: CASSDRGTGQPQHF
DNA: TGTGCCAGCAGTGACAGGGGAACGGGCCAGCCCCAGCATTTT

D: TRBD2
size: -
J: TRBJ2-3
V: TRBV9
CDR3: CASSLARAGGPVDTQYF
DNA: TGTGCCAGCAGCCTCGCCCGAGCGGGGGGGCCGGTAGATACGCAGTATTTT

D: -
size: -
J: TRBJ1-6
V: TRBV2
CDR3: CASSVSRLGEILDSPLHF
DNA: TGTGCCAGCAGTGTATCAAGATTGGGAGAGATTTTGGATTCACCCCTCCACTTT

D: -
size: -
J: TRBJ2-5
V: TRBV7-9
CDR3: CASSLALGREETQYF
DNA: TGTGCCAGCAGCTTAGCGTTGGGTCGGGAGGAGACCCAGTACTTC

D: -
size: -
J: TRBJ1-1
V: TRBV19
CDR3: CASSMRENTEAFF
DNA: TGTGCCAGTAGTATGCGAGAGAACACTGAAGCTTTCTTT

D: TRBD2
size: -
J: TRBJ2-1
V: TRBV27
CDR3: CASSFSGTSLNEQFF
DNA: TGTGCCAGCAGTTTCTCCGGGACTAGCTTAAATGAGCAGTTCTTC

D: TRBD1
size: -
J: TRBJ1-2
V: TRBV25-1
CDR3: CASGTGGGYGYTF
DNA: TGTGCCAGTGGGACAGGTGGTGGCTATGGCTACACCTTC

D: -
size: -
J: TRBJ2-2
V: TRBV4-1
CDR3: CASSPGRGTGELFF
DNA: TGCGCCAGCAGCCCCGGACGGGGGACCGGGGAGCTGTTTTTT

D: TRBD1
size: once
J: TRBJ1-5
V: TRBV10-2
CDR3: CASSEAQGVDQPQHF
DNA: TGCGCCAGCAGTGAGGCACAGGGGGTAGATCAGCCCCAGCATTTT

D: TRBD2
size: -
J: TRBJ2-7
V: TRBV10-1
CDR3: CASSPSGPSSYEQYF
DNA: TGCGCCAGCAGTCCTAGCGGGCCTAGCTCCTACGAGCAGTACTTC

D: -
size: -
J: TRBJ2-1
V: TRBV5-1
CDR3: CASSLSGSFNEQFF
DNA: TGCGCCAGCAGCTTATCAGGGAGCTTCAATGAGCAGTTCTTC

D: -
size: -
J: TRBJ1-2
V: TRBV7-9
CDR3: CASSLEAAVGYTF
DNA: TGTGCCAGCAGCTTGGAGGCCGCCGTGGGCTACACCTTC

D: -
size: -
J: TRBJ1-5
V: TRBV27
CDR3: CASRLGGVGLGLDQPQHF
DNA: TGTGCCAGCCGGCTGGGGGGTGTCGGACTAGGACTTGATCAGCCCCAGCATTTT

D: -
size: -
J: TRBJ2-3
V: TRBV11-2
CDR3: CASSPYPWSTDTQYF
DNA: TGTGCCAGCAGCCCATACCCCTGGTCCACAGATACGCAGTATTTT

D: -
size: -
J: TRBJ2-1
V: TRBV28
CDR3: CASSLTTYNEQFF
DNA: TGTGCCAGCAGTTTAACCACCTACAATGAGCAGTTCTTC

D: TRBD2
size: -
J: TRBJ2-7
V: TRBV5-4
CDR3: CASRLWGGYEQYF
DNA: TGTGCCAGCAGGTTATGGGGGGGTTACGAGCAGTACTTC

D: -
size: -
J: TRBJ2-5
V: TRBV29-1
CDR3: CSVDERPGETQYF
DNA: TGCAGCGTTGATGAGCGGCCGGGGGAGACCCAGTACTTC

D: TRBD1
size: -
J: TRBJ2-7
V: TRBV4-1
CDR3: CASSHGTGSSYEQYF
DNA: TGCGCCAGCAGCCACGGGACAGGTTCCTCCTACGAGCAGTACTTC

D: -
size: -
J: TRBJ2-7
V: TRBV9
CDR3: CASSDEGRPYEQYF
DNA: TGTGCCAGCAGCGACGAGGGCAGGCCCTACGAGCAGTACTTC

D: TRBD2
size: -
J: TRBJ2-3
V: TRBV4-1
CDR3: CASSQASTGGQGDTQYF
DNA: TGCGCCAGCAGCCAAGCGTCCACGGGGGGGCAGGGAGATACGCAGTATTTT

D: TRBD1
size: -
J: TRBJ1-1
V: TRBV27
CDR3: CASSPSQGERDTEAFF
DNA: TGTGCCAGCAGTCCTTCACAGGGGGAACGCGACACTGAAGCTTTCTTT

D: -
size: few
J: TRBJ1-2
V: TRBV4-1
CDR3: CASSPVGVGYTF
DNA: TGCGCCAGCAGCCCGGTTGGGGTTGGCTACACCTTC

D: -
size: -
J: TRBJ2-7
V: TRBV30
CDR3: CAWSTGGLGEQYF
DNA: TGTGCCTGGAGTACTGGGGGCTTGGGGGAGCAGTACTTC

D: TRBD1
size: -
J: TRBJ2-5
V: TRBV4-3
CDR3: CASSQDGDRGTETQYF
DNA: TGCGCCAGCAGCCAAGATGGAGACAGGGGGACTGAGACCCAGTACTTC

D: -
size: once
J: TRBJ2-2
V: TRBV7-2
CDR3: CASSLASRPSGSHTGELFF
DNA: TGTGCCAGCAGCTTAGCTTCCCGGCCAAGTGGGTCACACACCGGGGAGCTGTTTTTT

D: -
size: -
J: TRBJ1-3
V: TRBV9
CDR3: CASRGPDSGNTIYF
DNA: TGTGCCAGCAGGGGGCCGGACTCTGGAAACACCATATATTTT

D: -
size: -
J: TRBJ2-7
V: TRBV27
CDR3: CASSLSRGYEQYF
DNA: TGTGCCAGCAGTTTATCAAGAGGCTACGAGCAGTACTTC